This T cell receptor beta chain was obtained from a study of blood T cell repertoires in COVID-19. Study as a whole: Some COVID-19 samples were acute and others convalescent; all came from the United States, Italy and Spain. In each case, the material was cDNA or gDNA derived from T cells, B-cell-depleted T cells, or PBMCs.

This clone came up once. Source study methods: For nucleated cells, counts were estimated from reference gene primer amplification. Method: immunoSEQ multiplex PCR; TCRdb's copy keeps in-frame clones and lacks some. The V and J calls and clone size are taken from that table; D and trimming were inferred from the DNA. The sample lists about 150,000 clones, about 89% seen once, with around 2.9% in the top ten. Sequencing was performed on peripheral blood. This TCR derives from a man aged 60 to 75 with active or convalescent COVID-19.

The CDR3 bases are TGTGCCAGCAGCTTGGAACTAGAGCGAGCAGATACGCAGTATTTT. Its protein product is CASSLELERADTQYF. The J gene is TRBJ2-3, the V gene TRBV5-4; TRBD2 is a possible D gene (5 bases). Germline V CDR1 and CDR2: SGHNT, YYREEE (reference sequence). There are 15 residues in the CDR3. V was shortened by 0 bases and J by 4 bases, with 12 bases between the two germline ends. The full variable domain, completed using reference TRBV5-4 and TRBJ2-3, is ETGVTQSPTHLIKTRGQQVTLRCSSQSGHNTVSWYQQALGQGPQFIFQYYREEENGRGNFPPRFSGLQFPNYSSELNVNALELDDSALYLCASSLELERADTQYFGPGTRLTVL.